This T cell receptor beta chain was identified during a study of identical twins. Regarding the study as a whole: Low generation-probability sequences were in excess among twin-shared out-of-frame alpha sequences.

There are a few counts of this clonotype. Its antigen remains unknown. The V end was cut by 6 bases, the J end by 9 bases, with 26 bases between. The CDR3 loop spans 17 amino acids. Germline lookup yields CDR1 MNHNS and CDR2 SASEGT. TCRdb recomputed calls from the 5' RACE reads with MiXCR, one row per CDR3 protein. This sample carries over 600,000 distinct CDR3 sequences, 21% of them seen once, and the ten largest clones take about 4.5%. These same records also appear under a second study, on T cells expressing NK-cell markers. Per that study: Serological testing identified most of the eight sequenced donors as HCMV-seropositive and one as seronegative. Clarity on HCMV specificity was lacking for the expanded NKG2C+ T cell clones.

This TCR was sampled from a woman aged 18-30 years in good health. Sequenced material: PBMCs. The chain carries TRBV6-1 and TRBJ2-2, with D possibly matching TRBD2 (5 bases). CDR3 nucleotides: TGTGCCAGCAGCCTCTCTCTCTCCGGGAACCTGGGTCGGGAGCTGTTTTTT. Its translation: CASSLSLSGNLGRELFF.